The 17 T cell receptor beta chains presented below share a single source sample, sequenced in a study of CD8 T cells in ankylosing spondylitis. Overall study results and limits: What seemed typical of ankylosing spondylitis blood was a TCR beta motif built from roughly 8 highly homologous variants.

Their antigens are not known. TCRdb re-derived calls from the 5' RACE reads in MiXCR, one entry per CDR3 protein. The data hold almost 400,000 distinct CDR3 sequences, with 20% to 25% observed a single time. Material for sequencing was blood, either unsorted or a sorted T cell fraction (not recorded which). The receptors derive from a male donor with ankylosing spondylitis.

There are a few counts of this clonotype. The rearrangement uses TRBV28 and TRBJ1-1; 7 bases map to TRBD1. This CDR3 region has 14 residues. With V trimmed by 3 bases and J by 9 bases, 10 bases remained unmatched. CDR1 and CDR2 (germline): MDHEN, SYDVKM. CDR3 sequence reads: CASSFSQGRTKAFF. In DNA, the CDR3 is TGTGCCAGCAGTTTTTCACAGGGGCGCACAAAAGCTTTCTTT.

This clonotype has only a few counts. The chain couples TRBV12-3 or TRBV12-4 to TRBJ2-2; possible D gene TRBD2, 6 bases. Trimming cost V 6 bases and J 4 bases, with 9 bases left between them. This CDR3 is built from 13 residues. CDR3 sequence (DNA): TGTGCCAGCAGGCGGGATTTCACCGGGGAGCTGTTTTTT. It encodes CASRRDFTGELFF.

This clonotype was observed a handful of times. The CDR3 DNA reads TGTGCCAGCAGTGAACGTGGGACTAGCTCCTGGCAGTTCTTC. Translating gives CASSERGTSSWQFF. The chain combines TRBV25-1 with TRBJ2-1; 9 positions agree with TRBD2. Looked up from germline, CDR1 is MGHDK and CDR2 is SYGVNS. With V trimmed by 2 bases and J by 12 bases, 8 bases remained unmatched. The CDR3 contains 14 residues.

The chain carries TRBV2 and TRBJ2-3, with 9 bases matching TRBD2. CDR3 length: 15 residues. Germline loops: CDR1 SNHLY, CDR2 FYNNEI. With V trimmed by 5 bases and J by 2 bases, 5 bases remained unmatched. For the CDR3, the DNA is TGTGCCAGCAGTCGACTAGCGGTACACACAGATACGCAGTATTTT. It codes for CASSRLAVHTDTQYF.

This clonotype came up a few times. This CDR3 reads CASTLSPWAKNIQYF. CDR3 coding DNA: TGTGCCAGCACCTTATCACCTTGGGCCAAAAACATTCAGTACTTC. The chain joins TRBV25-1 to TRBJ2-4; D unresolved. The CDR3 is made up of 15 amino acids. The V and J ends lost 7 bases and 1 base respectively, with 14 bases between them. Germline-derived CDR1 and CDR2 are MGHDK and SYGVNS.

CDR3 sequence: CASSLWSQNEKLFF. In nucleotides, the CDR3 is TGTGCCAGCAGCTTGTGGAGCCAGAATGAAAAACTGTTTTTT. V gene TRBV5-5 combines with J gene TRBJ1-4; D gene uncertain. CDR1 is SGHKS and CDR2 is YYEKEE in the germline V gene (reference sequence). The CDR3 runs to 14 residues. Trimming pared 1 base from V and 5 bases from J, leaving 9 bases between.

This clonotype has at least ten counts. The chain couples TRBV20-1 to TRBJ1-1; 7 bases agree with TRBD1. The CDR3 is 14 residues long. Germline V lookup: CDR1 DFQATT, CDR2 SNEGSKA (reference sequence). V was pared by 6 bases and J by 2 bases, with 9 bases of the junction left unmatched. CDR3 sequence: CSAPKTGTNTEAFF. CDR3 sequence (DNA): TGCAGTGCCCCGAAGACAGGGACCAACACTGAAGCTTTCTTT.

The chain combines TRBV20-1 with TRBJ2-4; TRBD2 aligns across 7 bases. Germline V lookup: CDR1 DFQATT, CDR2 SNEGSKA (reference sequence). Trimming removed 6 bases from V and 6 bases from J; junction bases left unmatched: 8. This CDR3 has 13 residues. The CDR3 nucleotides are TGCAGTGCCCCGAGCGGGATAGGAAACATTCAGTACTTC. Its protein is CSAPSGIGNIQYF.

This clonotype has just a few counts. V is TRBV2 and J is TRBJ1-5; no definite D call. The CDR3 is 14 amino acids. The germline V gene encodes CDR1 SNHLY and CDR2 FYNNEI. With 8 bases removed from V and 0 bases from J, the gap between germline ends came to 11 bases. CDR3 in amino acids: CASVGTNSNQPQHF. The CDR3 nucleotides read TGTGCCAGCGTCGGTACAAATAGCAATCAGCCCCAGCATTTT.

This clonotype was found a few times. This rearrangement joins TRBV3-1 to TRBJ2-7, with D possibly being TRBD1 (6 bases). This CDR3 spans 13 amino acids. Trimming took 1 base from V and 13 from J, leaving 17 bases between them. CDR1 and CDR2 (germline): LGHDT, YNNKEL (reference sequence). The CDR3 bases are TGTGCCAGCAGCCAAGGATACCGGGACAATCCCTACTTC. It yields the protein CASSQGYRDNPYF.

Only a few counts were recorded for this clonotype. V gene TRBV7-2 combines with J gene TRBJ2-3; possible D gene TRBD2, 5 bases. Germline V gives CDR1 SGHTA, CDR2 FQGNSA. CDR3 length equals 16 residues. The V end was cut by 4 bases, the J end by 3 bases, with 17 bases between. CDR3 in DNA: TGTGCCAGCAGCTCGAACGGGGTGTGGGTTACAGATACGCAGTATTTT. This encodes CASSSNGVWVTDTQYF.

The CDR3 here is CASSSQSTAGRYEQYF. CDR3 DNA: TGTGCCAGCAGCTCTCAATCTACGGCGGGGCGGTACGAGCAGTACTTC. V gene TRBV11-2 combines with J gene TRBJ2-7, with D tentatively TRBD2 (6 bases). V was pared by 4 bases and J by 4 bases, with 20 bases between. CDR1 and CDR2 from the germline V gene are SGHAT and FQNNGV. The CDR3 totals 16 residues. Full variable domain (remainder filled in from reference TRBV11-2 and TRBJ2-7): EAGVAQSPRYKIIEKRQSVAFWCNPISGHATLYWYQQILGQGPKLLIQFQNNGVVDDSQLPKDRFSAERLKGVDSTLKIQPAKLEDSAVYLCASSSQSTAGRYEQYFGPGTRLTVT.

This rearrangement joins TRBV7-2 to TRBJ2-7; no clear D. V lost 5 bases and J 3 bases, leaving 8 bases between the germline ends. The germline CDR1 and CDR2 sequences are SGHTA and FQGNSA. The CDR3 covers 12 residues. The CDR3 DNA reads TGTGCCAGCAGCCGAACACGCTACGAGCAGTACTTC. The encoded protein is CASSRTRYEQYF.

The sample holds a few counts of this clonotype. The chain employs TRBV2 and TRBJ1-5; 7 nucleotides line up with TRBD1. In germline, CDR1 is SNHLY, CDR2 FYNNEI. The CDR3 contains 14 residues. V gave up 8 bases and J gave up 4 bases; unmatched junction bases: 8. In DNA, the CDR3 is TGTGCCAGCTGCCGGGACAGACTGAATCAGCCCCAGCATTTT. Residues: CASCRDRLNQPQHF.

The chain is built from TRBV5-1 and TRBJ2-7; 7 positions agree with TRBD2. The V segment lost 4 bases and the J segment 4 bases; nucleotides outside the gene matches: 11. There are 15 residues in the CDR3. Germline CDR1 SGHRS, CDR2 YFSETQ. This CDR3 is CASSAQLASSYEQYF. CDR3 DNA sequence: TGCGCCAGCAGCGCCCAACTAGCGAGCAGTTACGAGCAGTACTTC.

This clonotype was seen a handful of times. V and J are TRBV9 and TRBJ2-1; D possibly corresponds to TRBD2 (6 bases). Between the trimmed V and J ends, which lost 6 bases and 10 bases, there was a span of 20 bases. Germline V CDR1 and CDR2: SGDLS, YYNGEE. The CDR3 runs 14 residues. The CDR3 DNA sequence: TGTGCCAGCACCCAAACATGGACGGAGGGAGAGCAGTTCTTC. It is translated as CASTQTWTEGEQFF.

This clonotype was observed a few times. This chain joins TRBV12-3 or TRBV12-4 and TRBJ1-3; D unresolved. This CDR3 spans 15 amino acids. The germline V and J ends were trimmed by 3 bases and 3 bases, with 12 bases remaining between them. The CDR3: CASSFTESGGNTIYF. The CDR3 bases are TGTGCCAGCAGTTTCACAGAAAGCGGTGGAAACACCATATATTTT.